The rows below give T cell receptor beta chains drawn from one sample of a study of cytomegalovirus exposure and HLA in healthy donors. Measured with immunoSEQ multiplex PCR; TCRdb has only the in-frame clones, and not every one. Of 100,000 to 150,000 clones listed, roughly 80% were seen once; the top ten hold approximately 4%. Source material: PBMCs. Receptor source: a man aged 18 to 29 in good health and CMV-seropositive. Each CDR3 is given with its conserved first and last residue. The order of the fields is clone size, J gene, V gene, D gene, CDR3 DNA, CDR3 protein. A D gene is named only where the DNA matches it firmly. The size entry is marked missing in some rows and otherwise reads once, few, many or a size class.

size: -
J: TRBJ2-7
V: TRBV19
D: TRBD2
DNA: TGTGCCAGTAGTATCCGGGCTAGCGGGAGTGGATACGAGCAGTACTTC
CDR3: CASSIRASGSGYEQYF

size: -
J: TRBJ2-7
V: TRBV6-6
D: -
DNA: TGTGCCAGCAGCACAGGTGCTTACGAGCAGTACTTC
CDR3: CASSTGAYEQYF

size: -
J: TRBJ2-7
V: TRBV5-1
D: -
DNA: TGCGCCAGCAGCTTGGAACCCCGGAGCTCCTACGAGCAGTACTTC
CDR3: CASSLEPRSSYEQYF

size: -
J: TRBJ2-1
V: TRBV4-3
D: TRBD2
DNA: TGCGCCAGCAGCCAAAACCTTCTAGCGGGAGGCGGCAATGAGCAGTTCTTC
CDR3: CASSQNLLAGGGNEQFF

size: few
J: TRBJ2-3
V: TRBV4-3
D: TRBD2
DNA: TGCGCCAGCAGCCGCATCACTAGCGGGAGTGCAGATACGCAGTATTTT
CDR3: CASSRITSGSADTQYF

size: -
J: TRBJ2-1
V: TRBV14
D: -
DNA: TGTGCCACCACTCCCCCCGGCAGGGCATACAATGAGCAGTTCTTC
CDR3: CATTPPGRAYNEQFF

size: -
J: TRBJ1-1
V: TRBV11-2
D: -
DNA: TGTGCCAGCAGCTTAGGTTTCTCAGGGCCGAACACTGAAGCTTTCTTT
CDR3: CASSLGFSGPNTEAFF

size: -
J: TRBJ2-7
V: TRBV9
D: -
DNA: TGTGCCAGCAGCCCATCGAGAACTAGTTACGAGCAGTACTTC
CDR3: CASSPSRTSYEQYF

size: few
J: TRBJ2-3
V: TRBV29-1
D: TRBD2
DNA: TGCAGCGCCGGGGGTTATCGGGGGGACACAGATACGCAGTATTTT
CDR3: CSAGGYRGDTDTQYF

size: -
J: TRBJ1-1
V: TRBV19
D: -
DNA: TGTGCCAGTAGTGGAGTCTGGCGTACCGATGCTTTCTTT
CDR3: CASSGVWRTDAFF

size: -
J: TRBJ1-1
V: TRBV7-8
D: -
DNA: TGTGCCAGCAGCCCGCTTAGAGTACTGAACACTGAAGCTTTCTTT
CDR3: CASSPLRVLNTEAFF

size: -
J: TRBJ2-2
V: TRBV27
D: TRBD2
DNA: TGTGCCAGCAGTTTCCAATCTAGCGGGACGAACACCGGGGAGCTGTTTTTT
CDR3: CASSFQSSGTNTGELFF

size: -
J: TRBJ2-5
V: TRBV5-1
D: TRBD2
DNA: TGCGCCAGCAGTTATAGCGGGCTCTCCCAAGAGACCCAGTACTTC
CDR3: CASSYSGLSQETQYF

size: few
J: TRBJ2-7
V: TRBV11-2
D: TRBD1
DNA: TGTGCCAGCAGCACTCCTCAGGACAGGGATCTCTACGAGCAGTACTTC
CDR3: CASSTPQDRDLYEQYF

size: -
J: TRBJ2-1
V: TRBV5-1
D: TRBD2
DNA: TGCGCCAGCAGCTTGGTATGGACTAGCGACAATGAGCAGTTCTTC
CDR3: CASSLVWTSDNEQFF

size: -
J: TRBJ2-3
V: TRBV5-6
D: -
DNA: TGTGCCAGCAGCCAAAGCGACCCGGATACGCAGTATTTT
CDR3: CASSQSDPDTQYF